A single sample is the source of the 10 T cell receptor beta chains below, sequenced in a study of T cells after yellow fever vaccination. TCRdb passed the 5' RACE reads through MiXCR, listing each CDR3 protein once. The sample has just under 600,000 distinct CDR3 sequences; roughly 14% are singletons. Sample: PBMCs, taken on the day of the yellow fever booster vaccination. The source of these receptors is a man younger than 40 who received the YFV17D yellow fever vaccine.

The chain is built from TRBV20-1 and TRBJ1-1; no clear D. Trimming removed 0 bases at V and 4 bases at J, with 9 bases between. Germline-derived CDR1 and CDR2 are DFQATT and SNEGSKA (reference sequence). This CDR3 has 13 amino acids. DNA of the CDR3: TGCAGTGCTAGAGAGTTTATGGGCACTGAAGCTTTCTTT. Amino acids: CSAREFMGTEAFF.

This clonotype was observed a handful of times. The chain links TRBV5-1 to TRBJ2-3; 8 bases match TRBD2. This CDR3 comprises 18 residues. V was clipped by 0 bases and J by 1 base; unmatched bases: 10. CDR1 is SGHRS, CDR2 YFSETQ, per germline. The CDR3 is CASSLGPWIAGRTDTQYF. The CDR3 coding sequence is TGCGCCAGCAGCTTGGGTCCGTGGATAGCGGGACGCACAGATACGCAGTATTTT.

The CDR3 sequence: CSARGDRVNEQYF. The CDR3 DNA follows: TGCAGTGCTAGAGGGGACAGGGTTAACGAGCAGTACTTC. The V call is TRBV20-1, the J call TRBJ2-7; 9 nucleotides match TRBD1. Unmatched junction bases numbered 3, after V lost 1 base and J lost 5 bases. The CDR3 has 13 amino acids. Looked up from germline, CDR1 is DFQATT and CDR2 is SNEGSKA (reference sequence).

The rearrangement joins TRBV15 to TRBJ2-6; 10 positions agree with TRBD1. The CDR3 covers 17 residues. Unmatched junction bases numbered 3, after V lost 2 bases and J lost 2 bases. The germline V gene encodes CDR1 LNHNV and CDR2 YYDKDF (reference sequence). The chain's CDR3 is CATSRRQGATGANVLTF. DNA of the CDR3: TGTGCCACCAGCAGAAGACAGGGGGCAACTGGGGCCAACGTCCTGACTTTC.

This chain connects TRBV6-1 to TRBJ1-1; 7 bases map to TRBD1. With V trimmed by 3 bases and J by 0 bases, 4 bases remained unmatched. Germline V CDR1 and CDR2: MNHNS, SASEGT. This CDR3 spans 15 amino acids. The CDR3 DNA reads TGTGCCAGCAGTGAGAGACAGGGAATGAACACTGAAGCTTTCTTT. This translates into CASSERQGMNTEAFF.

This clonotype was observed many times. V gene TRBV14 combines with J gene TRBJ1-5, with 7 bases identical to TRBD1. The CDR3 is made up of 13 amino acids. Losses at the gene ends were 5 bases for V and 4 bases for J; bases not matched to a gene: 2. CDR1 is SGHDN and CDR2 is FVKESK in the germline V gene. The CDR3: CASSWDRNQPQHF. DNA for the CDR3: TGTGCCAGCAGCTGGGACAGAAATCAGCCCCAGCATTTT. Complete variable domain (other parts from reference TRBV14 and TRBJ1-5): EAGVTQFPSHSVIEKGQTVTLRCDPISGHDNLYWYRRVMGKEIKFLLHFVKESKQDESGMPNNRFLAERTGGTYSTLKVQPAELEDSGVYFCASSWDRNQPQHFGDGTRLSIL.

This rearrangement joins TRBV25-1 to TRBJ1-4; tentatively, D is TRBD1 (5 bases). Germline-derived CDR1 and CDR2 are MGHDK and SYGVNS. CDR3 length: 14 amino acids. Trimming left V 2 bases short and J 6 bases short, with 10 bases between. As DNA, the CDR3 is TGTGCCAGCAGTGAACTGACAGCTCATGAAAAACTGTTTTTT. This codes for CASSELTAHEKLFF.

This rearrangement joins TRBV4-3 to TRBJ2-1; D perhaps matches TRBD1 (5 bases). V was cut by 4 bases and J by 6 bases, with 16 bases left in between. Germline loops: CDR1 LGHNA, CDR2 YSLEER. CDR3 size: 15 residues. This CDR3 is CASSPIGAPGNEQFF. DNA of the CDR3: TGCGCCAGCAGCCCCATTGGGGCCCCTGGCAATGAGCAGTTCTTC.

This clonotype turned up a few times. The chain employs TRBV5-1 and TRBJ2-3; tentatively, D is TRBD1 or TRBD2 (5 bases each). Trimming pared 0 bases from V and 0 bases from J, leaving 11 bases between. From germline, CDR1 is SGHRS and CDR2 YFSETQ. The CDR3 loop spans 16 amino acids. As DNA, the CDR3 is TGCGCCAGCAGCTTGGGCGGAGGACAAAGCACAGATACGCAGTATTTT. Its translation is CASSLGGGQSTDTQYF.

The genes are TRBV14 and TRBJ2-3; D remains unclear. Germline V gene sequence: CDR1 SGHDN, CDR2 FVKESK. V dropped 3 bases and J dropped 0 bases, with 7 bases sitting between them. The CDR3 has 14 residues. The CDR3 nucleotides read TGTGCCAGCAGCCAGTATGTTAGCACAGATACGCAGTATTTT. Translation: CASSQYVSTDTQYF.